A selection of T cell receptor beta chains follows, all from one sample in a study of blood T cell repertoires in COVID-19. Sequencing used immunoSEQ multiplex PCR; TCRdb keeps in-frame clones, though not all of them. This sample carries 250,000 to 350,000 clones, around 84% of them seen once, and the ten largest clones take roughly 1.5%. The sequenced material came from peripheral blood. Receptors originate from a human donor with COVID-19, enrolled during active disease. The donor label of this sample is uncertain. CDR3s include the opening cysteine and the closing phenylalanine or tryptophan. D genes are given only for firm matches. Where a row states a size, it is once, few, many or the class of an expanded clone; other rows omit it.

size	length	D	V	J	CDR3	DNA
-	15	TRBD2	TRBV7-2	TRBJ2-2	CASSLGLDSSGELFF	TGTGCCAGCAGCCTGGGACTAGATAGTTCCGGGGAGCTGTTTTTT
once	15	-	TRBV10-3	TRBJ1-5	CAISAGNQINQPQHF	TGTGCCATCAGTGCGGGAAATCAAATCAATCAGCCCCAGCATTTT
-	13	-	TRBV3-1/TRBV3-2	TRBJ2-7	CASKLASSYEQYF	TGTGCCAGCAAGTTAGCCAGCTCCTACGAGCAGTACTTC
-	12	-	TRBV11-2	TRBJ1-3	CASSFGGNTIYF	TGTGCCAGCAGCTTTGGCGGAAACACCATATATTTT
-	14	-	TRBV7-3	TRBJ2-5	CASSLGQGQETQYF	TGTGCCAGCAGCTTAGGGCAGGGGCAAGAGACCCAGTACTTC
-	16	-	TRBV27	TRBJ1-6	CASSLSPGSSNSPLHF	TGTGCCAGCAGTTTATCCCCGGGATCTTCTAATTCACCCCTCCACTTT
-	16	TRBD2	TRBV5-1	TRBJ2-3	CASSLTGTSVRDTQYF	TGCGCCAGCAGCCTAACCGGGACTAGCGTAAGAGATACGCAGTATTTT
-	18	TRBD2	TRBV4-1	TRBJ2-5	CASSQVLAGGAGKETQYF	TGCGCCAGCAGCCAAGTCCTAGCGGGAGGGGCGGGCAAAGAGACCCAGTACTTC
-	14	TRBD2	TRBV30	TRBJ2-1	CAWLRLASYNEQFF	TGTGCCTGGCTCCGACTAGCGTCCTACAATGAGCAGTTCTTC
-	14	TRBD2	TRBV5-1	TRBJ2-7	CASSLGGTIYEQYF	TGCGCCAGCAGCTTGGGGGGGACTATCTACGAGCAGTACTTC
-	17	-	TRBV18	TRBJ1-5	CASSGGTGGSANQPQHF	TGTGCCAGCTCCGGGGGGACTGGGGGAAGTGCCAATCAGCCCCAGCATTTT
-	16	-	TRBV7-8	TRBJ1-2	CASSPLREGGVYGYTF	TGTGCCAGCAGCCCCCTGAGGGAGGGAGGCGTCTATGGCTACACCTTC
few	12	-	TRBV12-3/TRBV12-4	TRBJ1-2	CASSPYSGGYTF	TGTGCCAGCAGCCCGTACTCGGGGGGCTACACCTTC
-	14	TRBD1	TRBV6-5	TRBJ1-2	CASSYSRGGEGYTF	TGTGCCAGCAGTTACTCGAGAGGGGGCGAAGGCTACACCTTC
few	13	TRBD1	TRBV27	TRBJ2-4	CASRGQGRNIQYF	TGTGCCAGCAGAGGACAGGGCCGAAACATTCAGTACTTC